This note documents a single TCR beta chain sequence. J gave up 10 bases and V 6 bases, and 12 bases lay outside the gene matches. The CDR3 spans 14 residues. The germline CDR1 and CDR2 sequences are MNHEY and SVGAGI. Per the original data handling: Estimated nucleated cell counts came from reference gene primer amplification. Clones were read by immunoSEQ multiplex PCR, and TCRdb kept only the in-frame ones, dropping some. The V and J calls and the clone size are those of that table, but D and trimming were determined from the DNA. The sample includes 99,000 or so clones, 65% to 85% of them seen just once. This sample was taken from a study of blood T cell repertoires in COVID-19.

The TCR sequence derives from a man between 65 and 79 years old with active or convalescent COVID-19. Material: peripheral blood. The chain joins TRBV6-5 to TRBJ2-1; the match to TRBD2 covers 7 bases. CDR3 in amino acids: CASRSTSIVPEQFF. In DNA form, the CDR3 reads TGTGCCAGCAGGTCGACTAGCATCGTTCCGGAGCAGTTCTTC.